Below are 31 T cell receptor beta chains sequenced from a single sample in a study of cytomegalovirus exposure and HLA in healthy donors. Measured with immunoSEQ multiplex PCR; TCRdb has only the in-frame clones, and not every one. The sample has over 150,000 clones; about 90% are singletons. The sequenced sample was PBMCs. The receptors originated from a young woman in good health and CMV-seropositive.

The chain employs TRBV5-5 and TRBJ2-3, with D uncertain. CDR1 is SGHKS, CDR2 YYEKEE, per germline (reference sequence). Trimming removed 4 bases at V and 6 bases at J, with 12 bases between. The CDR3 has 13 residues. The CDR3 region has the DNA TGTGCCAGCAGCCCGCCCCAGGCGGATACGCAGTATTTT. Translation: CASSPPQADTQYF.

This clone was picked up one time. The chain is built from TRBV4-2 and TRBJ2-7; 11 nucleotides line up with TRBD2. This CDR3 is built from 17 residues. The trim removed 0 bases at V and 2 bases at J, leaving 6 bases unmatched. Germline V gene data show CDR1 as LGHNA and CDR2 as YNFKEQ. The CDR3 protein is CASSQDQTSGIPYEQYF. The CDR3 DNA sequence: TGTGCCAGCAGCCAAGATCAGACTAGCGGGATTCCCTACGAGCAGTACTTC.

In DNA form, the CDR3 reads TGTGCCAGCAGTAGGACTGCCTTCTCTGGAAACACCATATATTTT. This sequence encodes CASSRTAFSGNTIYF. J is TRBJ1-3 and V is TRBV6-5; D remains unclear. CDR3 length: 15 residues. Germline V gene lookup returns CDR1 MNHEY and CDR2 SVGAGI. Trimming removed 5 bases at V and 0 bases at J, with 11 bases between.

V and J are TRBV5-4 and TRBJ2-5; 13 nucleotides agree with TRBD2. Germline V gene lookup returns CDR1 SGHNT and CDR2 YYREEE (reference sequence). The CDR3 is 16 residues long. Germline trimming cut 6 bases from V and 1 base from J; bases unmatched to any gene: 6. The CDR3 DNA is TGTGCCAGCAAACCCGGGACTAGCGGGGTCCAAGAGACCCAGTACTTC. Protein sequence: CASKPGTSGVQETQYF.

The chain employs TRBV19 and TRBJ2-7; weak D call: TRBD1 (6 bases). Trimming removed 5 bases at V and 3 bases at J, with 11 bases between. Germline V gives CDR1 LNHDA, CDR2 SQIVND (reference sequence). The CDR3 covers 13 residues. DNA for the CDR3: TGTGCCAGTAGTCCCGGGACAAACTACGAGCAGTACTTC. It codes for CASSPGTNYEQYF.

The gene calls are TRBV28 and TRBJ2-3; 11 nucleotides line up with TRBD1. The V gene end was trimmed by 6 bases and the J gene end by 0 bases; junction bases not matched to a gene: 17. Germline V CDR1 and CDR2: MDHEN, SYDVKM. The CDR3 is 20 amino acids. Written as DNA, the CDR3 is TGTGCCAGCAGCGACCCAGGACAGGGGGCGTGGGGTTTTAGCACAGATACGCAGTATTTT. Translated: CASSDPGQGAWGFSTDTQYF.

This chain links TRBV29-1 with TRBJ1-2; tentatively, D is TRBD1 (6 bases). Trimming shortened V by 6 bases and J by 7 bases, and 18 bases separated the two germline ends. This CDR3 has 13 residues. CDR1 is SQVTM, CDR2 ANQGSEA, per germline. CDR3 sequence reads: CSVTIRGYFGYTF. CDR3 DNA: TGCAGCGTGACGATTAGGGGGTACTTTGGCTACACCTTC.

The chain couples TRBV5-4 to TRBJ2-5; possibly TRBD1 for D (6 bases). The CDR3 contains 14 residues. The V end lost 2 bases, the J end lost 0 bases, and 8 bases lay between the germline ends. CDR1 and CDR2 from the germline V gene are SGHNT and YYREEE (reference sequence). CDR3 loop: CASSFDRYQETQYF. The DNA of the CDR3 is TGTGCCAGCAGCTTCGACAGGTACCAAGAGACCCAGTACTTC.

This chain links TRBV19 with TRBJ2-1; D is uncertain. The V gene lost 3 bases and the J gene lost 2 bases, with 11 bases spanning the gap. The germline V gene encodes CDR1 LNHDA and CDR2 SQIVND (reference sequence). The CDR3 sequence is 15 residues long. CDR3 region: CASSIGLAAYNEQFF. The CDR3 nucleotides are TGTGCCAGTAGTATTGGGTTAGCAGCCTACAATGAGCAGTTCTTC.

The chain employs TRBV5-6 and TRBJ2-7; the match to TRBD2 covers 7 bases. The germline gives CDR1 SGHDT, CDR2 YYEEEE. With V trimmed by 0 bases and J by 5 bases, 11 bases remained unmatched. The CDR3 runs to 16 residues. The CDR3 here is CASSLVPAGTSDEQYF. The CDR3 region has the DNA TGTGCCAGCAGCTTGGTTCCAGCGGGGACTTCCGACGAGCAGTACTTC. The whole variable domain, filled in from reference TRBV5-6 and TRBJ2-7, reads DAGVTQSPTHLIKTRGQQVTLRCSPKSGHDTVSWYQQALGQGPQFIFQYYEEEERQRGNFPDRFSGHQFPNYSSELNVNALLLGDSALYLCASSLVPAGTSDEQYFGPGTRLTVT.

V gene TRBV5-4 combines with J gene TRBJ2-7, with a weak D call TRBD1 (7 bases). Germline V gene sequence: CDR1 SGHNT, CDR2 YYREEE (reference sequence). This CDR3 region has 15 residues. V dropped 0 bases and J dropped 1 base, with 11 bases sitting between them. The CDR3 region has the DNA TGTGCCAGCAGCTTGGCCGGGGGACAGTCCTACGAGCAGTACTTC. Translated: CASSLAGGQSYEQYF.

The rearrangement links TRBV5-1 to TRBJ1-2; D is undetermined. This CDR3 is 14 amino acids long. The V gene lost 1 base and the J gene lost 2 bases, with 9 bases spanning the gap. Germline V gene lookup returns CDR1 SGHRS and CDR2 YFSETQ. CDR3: CASSLMSVNYGYTF. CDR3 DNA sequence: TGCGCCAGCAGCTTGATGTCGGTAAACTATGGCTACACCTTC.

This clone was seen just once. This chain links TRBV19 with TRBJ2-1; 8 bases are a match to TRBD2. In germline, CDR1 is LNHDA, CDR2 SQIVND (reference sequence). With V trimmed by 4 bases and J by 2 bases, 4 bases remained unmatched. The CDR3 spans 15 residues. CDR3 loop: CASSRSGSPYNEQFF. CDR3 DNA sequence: TGTGCCAGTAGTAGAAGCGGGAGTCCCTACAATGAGCAGTTCTTC.

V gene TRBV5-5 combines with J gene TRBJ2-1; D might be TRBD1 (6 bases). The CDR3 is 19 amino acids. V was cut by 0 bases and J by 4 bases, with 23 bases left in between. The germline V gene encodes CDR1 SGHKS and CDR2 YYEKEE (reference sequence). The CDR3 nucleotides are TGTGCCAGCAGCTTGGTGGCCCCTTTGGACAGCCGAGGTTACAATGAGCAGTTCTTC. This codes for CASSLVAPLDSRGYNEQFF.

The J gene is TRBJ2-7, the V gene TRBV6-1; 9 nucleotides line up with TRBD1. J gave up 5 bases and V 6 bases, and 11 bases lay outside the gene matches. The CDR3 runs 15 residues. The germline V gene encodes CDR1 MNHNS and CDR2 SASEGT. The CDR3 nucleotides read TGTGCCAGCAGGGGGTGGGGGACAGGGATCCACGAGCAGTACTTC. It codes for CASRGWGTGIHEQYF.

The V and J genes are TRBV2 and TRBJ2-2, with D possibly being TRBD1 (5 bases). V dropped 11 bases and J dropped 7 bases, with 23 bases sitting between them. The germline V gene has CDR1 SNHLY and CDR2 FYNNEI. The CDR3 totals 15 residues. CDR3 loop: CADPQGLDSDGELFF. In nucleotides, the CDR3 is TGTGCCGACCCGCAGGGTCTGGATTCCGACGGGGAGCTGTTTTTT.

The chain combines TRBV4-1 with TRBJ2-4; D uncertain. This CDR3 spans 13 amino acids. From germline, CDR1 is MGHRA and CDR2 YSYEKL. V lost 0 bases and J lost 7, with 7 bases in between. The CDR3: CASSQERENIQYF. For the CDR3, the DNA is TGCGCCAGCAGCCAAGAAAGAGAGAACATTCAGTACTTC.

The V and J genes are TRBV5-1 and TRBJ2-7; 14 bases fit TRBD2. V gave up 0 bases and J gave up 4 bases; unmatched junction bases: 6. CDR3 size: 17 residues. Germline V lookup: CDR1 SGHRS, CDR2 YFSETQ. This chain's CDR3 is CASSLAGTSGGGYEQYF. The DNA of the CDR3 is TGCGCCAGCAGCTTGGCTGGGACTAGCGGGGGAGGATACGAGCAGTACTTC. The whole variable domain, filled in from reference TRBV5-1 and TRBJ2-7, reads KAGVTQTPRYLIKTRGQQVTLSCSPISGHRSVSWYQQTPGQGLQFLFEYFSETQRNKGNFPGRFSGRQFSNSRSEMNVSTLELGDSALYLCASSLAGTSGGGYEQYFGPGTRLTVT.

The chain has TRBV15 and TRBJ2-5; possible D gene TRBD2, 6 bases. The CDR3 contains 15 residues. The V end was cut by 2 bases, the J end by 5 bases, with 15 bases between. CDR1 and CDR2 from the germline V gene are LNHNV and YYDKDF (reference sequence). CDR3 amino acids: CATSRNDGRSETQYF. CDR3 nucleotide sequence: TGTGCCACCAGCAGAAATGACGGGAGATCGGAGACCCAGTACTTC.

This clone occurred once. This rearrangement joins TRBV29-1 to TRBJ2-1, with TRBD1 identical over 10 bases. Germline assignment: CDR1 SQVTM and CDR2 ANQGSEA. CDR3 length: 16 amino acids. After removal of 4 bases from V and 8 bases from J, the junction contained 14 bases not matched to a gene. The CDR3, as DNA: TGCAGCGTTGTGTTGGCCAGGGGACAGGGGCTTGATGAGCAGTTCTTC. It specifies CSVVLARGQGLDEQFF.

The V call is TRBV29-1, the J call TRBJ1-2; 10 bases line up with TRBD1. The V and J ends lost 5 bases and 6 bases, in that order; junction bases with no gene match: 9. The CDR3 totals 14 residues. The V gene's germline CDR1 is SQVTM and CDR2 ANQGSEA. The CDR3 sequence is CSVQSDRGQDGYTF. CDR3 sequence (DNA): TGCAGCGTTCAGTCTGACAGGGGGCAGGATGGCTACACCTTC.

As DNA, the CDR3 is TGTGCCAGCAGCTCCAGACAGGGAATAGGCCTTGACACAGATACGCAGTATTTT. The encoded protein is CASSSRQGIGLDTDTQYF. V usage is TRBV7-2 and J usage is TRBJ2-3, with 7 bases identical to TRBD1. CDR3 size: 18 residues. Germline V CDR1 and CDR2: SGHTA, FQGNSA. V lost 4 bases, J lost 2 bases, and 15 bases stayed unmatched.

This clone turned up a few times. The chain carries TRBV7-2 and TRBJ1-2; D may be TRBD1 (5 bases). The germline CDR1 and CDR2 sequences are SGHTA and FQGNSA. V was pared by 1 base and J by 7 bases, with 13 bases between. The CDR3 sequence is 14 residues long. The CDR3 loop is CASSLGSRGSGYTF. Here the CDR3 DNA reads TGTGCCAGCAGCTTAGGGAGTAGGGGATCTGGCTACACCTTC.

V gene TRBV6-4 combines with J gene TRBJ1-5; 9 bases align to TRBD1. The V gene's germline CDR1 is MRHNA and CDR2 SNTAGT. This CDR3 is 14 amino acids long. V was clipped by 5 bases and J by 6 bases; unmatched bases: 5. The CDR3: CASSRTGAGQPQHF. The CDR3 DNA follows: TGTGCCAGCAGTCGGACAGGGGCTGGTCAGCCCCAGCATTTT.

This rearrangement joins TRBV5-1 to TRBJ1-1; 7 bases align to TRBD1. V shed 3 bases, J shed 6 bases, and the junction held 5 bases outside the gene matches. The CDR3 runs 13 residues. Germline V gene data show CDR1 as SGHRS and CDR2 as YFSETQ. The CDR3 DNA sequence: TGCGCCAGCAGCTACAGACAGGGCGCTGAAGCTTTCTTT. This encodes CASSYRQGAEAFF. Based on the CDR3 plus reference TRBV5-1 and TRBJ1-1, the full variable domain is KAGVTQTPRYLIKTRGQQVTLSCSPISGHRSVSWYQQTPGQGLQFLFEYFSETQRNKGNFPGRFSGRQFSNSRSEMNVSTLELGDSALYLCASSYRQGAEAFFGQGTRLTVV.

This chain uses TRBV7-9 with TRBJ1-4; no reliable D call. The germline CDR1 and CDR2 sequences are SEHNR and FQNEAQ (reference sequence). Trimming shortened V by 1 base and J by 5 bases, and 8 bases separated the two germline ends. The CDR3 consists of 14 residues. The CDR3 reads CASSLGGTNEKLFF. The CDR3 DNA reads TGTGCCAGCAGCTTAGGAGGTACCAATGAAAAACTGTTTTTT.

Here the CDR3 DNA reads TGCGCCAGCAGCTACCAGGCAACCCAAGAGACCCAGTACTTC. It codes for CASSYQATQETQYF. This chain uses TRBV5-1 with TRBJ2-5, with D hard to call. Germline values: CDR1 SGHRS, CDR2 YFSETQ. The CDR3 is 14 residues long. V was cut by 3 bases and J by 1 base, with 10 bases left in between.

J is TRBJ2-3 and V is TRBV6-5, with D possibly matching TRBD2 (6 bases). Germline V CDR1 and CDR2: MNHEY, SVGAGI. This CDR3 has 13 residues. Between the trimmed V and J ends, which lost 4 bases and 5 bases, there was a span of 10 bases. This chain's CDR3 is CASSSRLGDTQYF. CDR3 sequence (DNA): TGTGCCAGCAGTTCCCGACTAGGAGATACGCAGTATTTT.

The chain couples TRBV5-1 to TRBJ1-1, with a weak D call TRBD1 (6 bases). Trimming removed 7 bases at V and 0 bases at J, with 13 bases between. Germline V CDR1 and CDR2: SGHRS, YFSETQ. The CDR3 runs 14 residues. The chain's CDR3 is CASGDRDMNTEAFF. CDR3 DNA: TGCGCCAGCGGGGATAGGGACATGAACACTGAAGCTTTCTTT.

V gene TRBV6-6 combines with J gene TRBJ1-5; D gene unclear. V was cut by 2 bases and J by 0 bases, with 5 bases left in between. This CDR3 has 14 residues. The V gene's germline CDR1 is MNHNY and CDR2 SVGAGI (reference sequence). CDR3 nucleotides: TGTGCCAGCAGTTACGTCAATAGCAATCAGCCCCAGCATTTT. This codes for CASSYVNSNQPQHF.

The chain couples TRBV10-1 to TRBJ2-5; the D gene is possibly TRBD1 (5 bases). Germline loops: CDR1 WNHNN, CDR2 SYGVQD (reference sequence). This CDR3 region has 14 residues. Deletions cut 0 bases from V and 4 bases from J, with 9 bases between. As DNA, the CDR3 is TGCGCCAGCAGTGAGTCCGGCAGGGTAGAGACCCAGTACTTC. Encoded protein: CASSESGRVETQYF.